Following are 32 T cell receptor beta chains from one sample sequenced in a study of blood T cell repertoires in COVID-19 (TCRdb year 2020). Receptor libraries were prepared by the immunoSEQ multiplex PCR assay. This immuneACCESS table, as held by TCRdb, lists in-frame sequences with V and J called but not all clones. Of the missing ones, under half trace to an unresolved V gene in checked studies; the others have no known cause. This sample has about 270,000 clones in its table, and around 85% of those were observed once. The top ten hold approximately 9% of the sample. Sequenced: PBMCs or T cells enriched from blood (not recorded which). These receptors were obtained from a woman between 45 and 60 years old with acute COVID-19.

The genes are TRBV10-1 and TRBJ2-5; D gene uncertain. The CDR3 has 14 residues. CDR1 WNHNN and CDR2 SYGVQD come from the germline V gene (reference sequence). The V end was cut by 0 bases, the J end by 2 bases, with 7 bases between. In nucleotides, the CDR3 is TGCGCCAGCAGTGAGTCGAGGCGGCAAGAGACCCAGTACTTC. As protein: CASSESRRQETQYF.

The chain is built from TRBV18 and TRBJ1-5; 7 bases map to TRBD1. Looked up from germline, CDR1 is KGHSH and CDR2 is LQKENI. The CDR3 extends over 16 amino acids. J gave up 4 bases and V 3 bases, and 9 bases lay outside the gene matches. The CDR3 DNA reads as TGTGCCAGCTCACCCTCAAGACAGGGACGGAATCAGCCCCAGCATTTT. It yields the protein CASSPSRQGRNQPQHF.

This clone appeared a few times. This specimen includes other DNA sequences encoding the same CDR3. The chain carries TRBV29-1 and TRBJ1-2; a weak D match, TRBD1 (6 bases). Trimming pared 4 bases from V and 5 bases from J, leaving 11 bases between. Germline V lookup: CDR1 SQVTM, CDR2 ANQGSEA. The CDR3 spans 12 residues. The CDR3 sequence: CSVGEQGYGYTF. The CDR3 region has the DNA TGCAGCGTTGGCGAACAGGGTTATGGCTACACCTTC.

J is TRBJ1-2 and V is TRBV28, with D perhaps TRBD1 (5 bases). Germline V gene data show CDR1 as MDHEN and CDR2 as SYDVKM. Trimming stripped 3 bases from V and 4 bases from J, with 9 bases between. The CDR3 is 13 amino acids. The chain's CDR3 is CASSLEGPYGYTF. The CDR3 DNA reads TGTGCCAGCAGTTTGGAGGGGCCCTATGGCTACACCTTC.

This chain connects TRBV3-1 (or the pseudogene TRBV3-2) to TRBJ1-1; D call uncertain. The CDR3 contains 14 residues. V was trimmed by 3 bases and J by 5 bases, leaving 13 bases between them. CDR1 is LGHDT, CDR2 YNNKEL, per germline (reference sequence). The CDR3 DNA follows: TGTGCCAGCAGCCAGGGTCCCCGGGGTACTGAAGCTTTCTTT. Translated, it gives CASSQGPRGTEAFF.

This clone was counted a single time. J is TRBJ2-7 and V is TRBV7-2, with D possibly matching TRBD2 (5 bases). V gave up 1 base and J gave up 1 base, with 8 bases separating them. Germline V gives CDR1 SGHTA, CDR2 FQGNSA. CDR3 length: 14 residues. CDR3 region: CASSLERGSYEQYF. In DNA form, the CDR3 reads TGTGCCAGCAGCTTAGAACGGGGTTCCTACGAGCAGTACTTC.

V is TRBV10-3 and J is TRBJ2-1; maybe TRBD2 (6 bases). This CDR3 is 16 amino acids long. CDR1 ENHRY and CDR2 SYGVKD come from the germline V gene. V was trimmed by 2 bases and J by 0 bases, leaving 11 bases between them. CDR3 coding DNA: TGTGCCATCAGTGAGGGCGGGGCCAGCTCCTACAATGAGCAGTTCTTC. The encoded protein is CAISEGGASSYNEQFF.

V gene TRBV3-1 (or the pseudogene TRBV3-2) combines with J gene TRBJ2-3, with D unresolved. Trimming left V 6 bases short and J 0 bases short, with 7 bases between. The CDR3 has 13 amino acids. Germline CDR1 reads LGHDT; CDR2 reads YNNKEL (reference sequence). The CDR3 region has the DNA TGTGCCAGCAGTCGAACTAGCACAGATACGCAGTATTTT. The encoded protein is CASSRTSTDTQYF.

This chain joins TRBV30 and TRBJ1-1; TRBD1 is a possible D gene (5 bases). The germline CDR1 and CDR2 sequences are GTSNPN and SVGIG (reference sequence). Trimming left V 3 bases short and J 2 bases short, with 10 bases between. The CDR3 covers 13 residues. This chain's CDR3 is CAWRAQGNTEAFF. In nucleotides, the CDR3 is TGTGCCTGGAGAGCTCAGGGTAACACTGAAGCTTTCTTT.

The chain carries TRBV7-6 and TRBJ1-1; the D gene is possibly TRBD1 (5 bases). This CDR3 spans 16 amino acids. The V and J ends lost 1 base and 3 bases respectively, with 15 bases between them. In germline, CDR1 is SGHVS, CDR2 FNYEAQ. CDR3 in DNA: TGTGCCAGCAGCTTAGGGGGAGGGACGGGCCACACTGAAGCTTTCTTT. It is translated as CASSLGGGTGHTEAFF.

This chain links TRBV4-2 with TRBJ1-3; D is undetermined. Germline values: CDR1 LGHNA, CDR2 YNFKEQ. The V and J ends lost 0 bases and 0 bases respectively, with 18 bases between them. CDR3 length: 19 residues. For the CDR3, the DNA is TGTGCCAGCAGCCAAGAGGCGCAGAAGCGTAGACTCTCTGGAAACACCATATATTTT. This translates into CASSQEAQKRRLSGNTIYF.

The rearrangement uses TRBV19 and TRBJ1-4, with D possibly TRBD1 on 6 matching bases. The V end lost 0 bases, the J end lost 8 bases, and 13 bases lay between the germline ends. The CDR3 has 15 amino acids. Germline V gives CDR1 LNHDA, CDR2 SQIVND (reference sequence). The DNA for the CDR3 is TGTGCCAGTAGTATAGAGACAGGAACCGGAGAAAAACTGTTTTTT. The encoded protein is CASSIETGTGEKLFF. The whole variable domain, filled in from reference TRBV19 and TRBJ1-4, reads DGGITQSPKYLFRKEGQNVTLSCEQNLNHDAMYWYRQDPGQGLRLIYYSQIVNDFQKGDIAEGYSVSREKKESFPLTVTSAQKNPTAFYLCASSIETGTGEKLFFGSGTQLSVL.

V is TRBV30 and J is TRBJ2-3; D not resolved. CDR3 length: 12 amino acids. Germline assignment: CDR1 GTSNPN and CDR2 SVGIG (reference sequence). V lost 3 bases, J lost 6 bases, and 10 bases lay in between. The CDR3 nucleotides are TGTGCCTGGAGAGCTCAACTCGATACGCAGTATTTT. This translates into CAWRAQLDTQYF.

The rearrangement joins TRBV6-4 to TRBJ1-2; 7 bases agree with TRBD1. The CDR3 length is 14 residues. Trimming at V came to 6 bases and at J to 1 base, leaving 5 bases not matched to a gene. CDR1 and CDR2 from the germline V gene are MRHNA and SNTAGT. The chain's CDR3 is CASSPGQINYGYTF. In nucleotides, the CDR3 is TGTGCCAGCAGCCCGGGACAGATTAACTATGGCTACACCTTC.

This chain links TRBV7-2 with TRBJ2-7, with 11 bases lining up with TRBD2. Trimming at V came to 10 bases and at J to 1 base, leaving 9 bases not matched to a gene. Germline-derived CDR1 and CDR2 are SGHTA and FQGNSA. The CDR3 is 15 residues long. The CDR3 nucleotides are TGTGCCACCACAACTAGCGGGGGCCCGTCCTACGAGCAGTACTTC. Its protein is CATTTSGGPSYEQYF.

The rearrangement joins TRBV19 to TRBJ1-2; 9 bases align to TRBD1. Trimming cost V 5 bases and J 8 bases; bases outside gene matches: 9. The length of the CDR3 is 14 residues. CDR1 is LNHDA and CDR2 is SQIVND in the germline V gene (reference sequence). The CDR3 sequence: CASSPGTGSDGYTF. Written as DNA, the CDR3 is TGTGCCAGTAGTCCCGGGACAGGGAGCGACGGCTACACCTTC.

J is TRBJ1-2 and V is TRBV6-5; a weak D match, TRBD1 (6 bases). Trimming cost V 8 bases and J 5 bases, with 9 bases left between them. This CDR3 is built from 11 residues. Germline loops: CDR1 MNHEY, CDR2 SVGAGI. CDR3 sequence: CASGQGYGYTF. CDR3 DNA: TGTGCCAGCGGCCAGGGGTATGGCTACACCTTC.

The gene calls are TRBV18 and TRBJ2-3, with unresolved D. The CDR3 loop spans 15 amino acids. CDR1 and CDR2 from the germline V gene are KGHSH and LQKENI. Trimming shortened V by 6 bases and J by 2 bases, and 15 bases separated the two germline ends. CDR3 amino acids: CASSPTGQSTDTQYF. In nucleotides, the CDR3 is TGTGCCAGCTCCCCTACTGGGCAGTCCACAGATACGCAGTATTTT.

V gene TRBV6-5 combines with J gene TRBJ2-1, with 10 bases lining up with TRBD2. Germline loops: CDR1 MNHEY, CDR2 SVGAGI. With V trimmed by 6 bases and J by 4 bases, 6 bases remained unmatched. This CDR3 spans 15 amino acids. CDR3: CASSKAGGKYNEQFF. The CDR3 region has the DNA TGTGCCAGCAGCAAAGCGGGGGGGAAATACAATGAGCAGTTCTTC.

The rearrangement joins TRBV7-2 to TRBJ1-3; weak D call: TRBD1 (6 bases). Trimming left V 5 bases short and J 8 bases short, with 13 bases between. CDR3 length: 13 residues. CDR1 and CDR2 (germline): SGHTA, FQGNSA. The CDR3 loop is CASSPRGGDTIYF. In DNA, the CDR3 is TGTGCCAGCAGCCCCCGAGGGGGGGACACCATATATTTT.

The chain is built from TRBV2 and TRBJ2-5; D call uncertain. From germline, CDR1 is SNHLY and CDR2 FYNNEI. This CDR3 is built from 13 residues. V was trimmed by 3 bases and J by 5 bases, leaving 10 bases between them. The CDR3 nucleotides are TGTGCCAGCAGTGAGGAGTATGGGGAGACCCAGTACTTC. It translates to CASSEEYGETQYF.

The CDR3 DNA follows: TGTGCCAGCAGCTTGTTACAGGGTAAACTTTCACCCCTCCACTTT. Translated: CASSLLQGKLSPLHF. This chain uses TRBV5-6 with TRBJ1-6; tentatively, D is TRBD1 (6 bases). Looked up from germline, CDR1 is SGHDT and CDR2 is YYEEEE. This CDR3 comprises 15 residues. V was shortened by 1 base and J by 9 bases, with 14 bases between the two germline ends.

The chain uses TRBV19 and TRBJ1-5; no clear D gene. CDR1 and CDR2 from the germline V gene are LNHDA and SQIVND (reference sequence). With 1 base removed from V and 0 bases from J, the gap between germline ends came to 7 bases. This CDR3 is 15 amino acids long. This chain's CDR3 is CASSIGQNSNQPQHF. CDR3 DNA: TGTGCCAGTAGTATAGGGCAGAATAGCAATCAGCCCCAGCATTTT. The variable domain in full, completed from reference TRBV19 and TRBJ1-5, reads DGGITQSPKYLFRKEGQNVTLSCEQNLNHDAMYWYRQDPGQGLRLIYYSQIVNDFQKGDIAEGYSVSREKKESFPLTVTSAQKNPTAFYLCASSIGQNSNQPQHFGDGTRLSIL.

The chain is built from TRBV5-1 and TRBJ1-2; the D gene is possibly TRBD1 (5 bases). Germline values: CDR1 SGHRS, CDR2 YFSETQ. This CDR3 has 14 residues. V was shortened by 4 bases and J by 4 bases, with 14 bases between the two germline ends. The CDR3 sequence: CASSLTVFTYGYTF. The CDR3 nucleotides read TGCGCCAGCAGCCTGACAGTGTTCACCTATGGCTACACCTTC.

The chain is built from TRBV20-1 and TRBJ2-3; no clear D. CDR3 length equals 11 residues. V was shortened by 3 bases and J by 1 base, with 2 bases between the two germline ends. Germline V lookup: CDR1 DFQATT, CDR2 SNEGSKA (reference sequence). The CDR3 DNA is TGCAGTGCTAGCGGCACAGATACGCAGTATTTT. As protein: CSASGTDTQYF.

This CDR3 is CASSPQSSTDTQYF. The CDR3 DNA sequence: TGTGCCAGCTCACCACAGAGTAGCACAGATACGCAGTATTTT. The chain employs TRBV18 and TRBJ2-3; D ambiguous. Germline V gives CDR1 KGHSH, CDR2 LQKENI. The CDR3 totals 14 residues. V was clipped by 1 base and J by 0 bases, with 5 bases between them.

The gene calls are TRBV5-1 and TRBJ1-1, with D tentatively TRBD1 (6 bases). Germline assignment: CDR1 SGHRS and CDR2 YFSETQ. The CDR3 length is 13 residues. Deletions cut 5 bases from V and 3 bases from J, with 11 bases between. The CDR3 sequence is CASRLEGDTEAFF. In DNA form, the CDR3 reads TGCGCCAGCAGGCTTGAGGGGGACACTGAAGCTTTCTTT.

This chain links TRBV7-9 with TRBJ2-1; 9 nucleotides line up with TRBD2. Germline values: CDR1 SEHNR, CDR2 FQNEAQ (reference sequence). The CDR3 has 15 residues. The V and J ends lost 6 bases and 5 bases, in that order; junction bases with no gene match: 8. The DNA for the CDR3 is TGTGCCAGCAGGTACCCGACTAGCGGAAACAATGAGCAGTTCTTC. Translation gives CASRYPTSGNNEQFF.

This clone was observed a handful of times. This chain joins TRBV3-1 (or the pseudogene TRBV3-2) and TRBJ1-4; 8 bases agree with TRBD1. The trim removed 3 bases at V and 8 bases at J, leaving 5 bases unmatched. From germline, CDR1 is LGHDT and CDR2 YNNKEL (reference sequence). The CDR3 contains 14 residues. CDR3 nucleotides: TGTGCCAGCAGCCAGGACAGGGAATGGGAAAAACTGTTTTTT. This translates into CASSQDREWEKLFF.

The rearrangement joins TRBV3-1 (or the pseudogene TRBV3-2) to TRBJ1-2; 7 nucleotides align to TRBD1. The CDR3 is made up of 14 amino acids. Germline V gives CDR1 LGHDT, CDR2 YNNKEL (reference sequence). V gave up 1 base and J gave up 7 bases; unmatched junction bases: 6. CDR3 DNA sequence: TGTGCCAGCAGCCAAGCAAGAGGGGGCGGTGGCTACACCTTC. This sequence encodes CASSQARGGGGYTF.

The chain has TRBV12-3 or TRBV12-4 and TRBJ1-1; D is unclear. Deletions cut 7 bases from V and 7 bases from J, with 7 bases between. The CDR3 is made up of 10 amino acids. The CDR3 DNA follows: TGTGCCAGCACTCCGTATGAAGCTTTCTTT. Translating gives CASTPYEAFF.

This chain connects TRBV7-2 to TRBJ1-2; 8 positions agree with TRBD1. There are 14 residues in the CDR3. V trimming: 4 bases; J trimming: 6 bases; junction bases outside the gene matches: 7. Germline CDR1 and CDR2: SGHTA and FQGNSA. CDR3 DNA: TGTGCCAGCAGCTCTCAGGGGGCGGGGAATGGCTACACCTTC. Its protein is CASSSQGAGNGYTF.